This is a list of T cell receptor beta chains from one sample in a study of blood T cell repertoires in COVID-19. Only in-frame clones appear in the TCRdb table, and some are missing; sequencing was by immunoSEQ multiplex PCR. There are roughly 250,000 clones in the sample; 90% occur only once, and around 0.87% lies in the top ten. The sequenced material came from PBMCs or T cells enriched from blood (not recorded which). Source of these receptors: a man aged 45 to 65 who had been exposed to COVID-19. Both conserved end residues are part of each CDR3. The D gene is left open where the match is weak. Part of the rows lack a size; the others show once, few, many or a class for expanded clones.

size	V	J	D	CDR3	DNA
NA	TRBV18	TRBJ1-5	NA	CASSPGGSGSNQPQHF	TGTGCCAGCTCACCAGGGGGGTCCGGGAGCAATCAGCCCCAGCATTTT
NA	TRBV5-4	TRBJ1-1	TRBD1	CAAWETGEVLTEAFF	TGTGCAGCTTGGGAGACAGGGGAAGTGTTGACTGAAGCTTTCTTT
once	TRBV15	TRBJ1-2	NA	CATSVGGNYGYTF	TGTGCCACCAGCGTTGGAGGAAACTATGGCTACACCTTC
NA	TRBV19	TRBJ1-2	TRBD1	CASSYRDSYGYTF	TGTGCCAGTAGTTACCGGGACAGCTATGGCTACACCTTC
once	TRBV5-1	TRBJ2-2	NA	CASSSGTGELFF	TGCGCCAGCAGCTCGGGTACCGGGGAGCTGTTTTTT
NA	TRBV2	TRBJ1-4	TRBD1	CASSFGPGGADEKLFF	TGTGCCAGCAGCTTCGGTCCAGGGGGCGCGGATGAAAAACTGTTTTTT
NA	TRBV7-9	TRBJ2-3	TRBD2	CASSSGLASTDTQYF	TGTGCCAGCAGCTCTGGACTAGCCAGCACAGATACGCAGTATTTT
NA	TRBV7-9	TRBJ2-2	TRBD1	CASSTTDRENGELFF	TGTGCCAGCAGCACGACGGACAGGGAGAACGGGGAGCTGTTTTTT
NA	TRBV7-2	TRBJ2-2	TRBD1	CASSYRTGTGELFF	TGTGCCAGCAGCTACCGGACAGGCACCGGGGAGCTGTTTTTT
NA	TRBV27	TRBJ1-2	TRBD1	CASSQGVNYGYTF	TGTGCCAGCAGTCAGGGGGTTAACTATGGCTACACCTTC
NA	TRBV5-1	TRBJ2-3	NA	CASSRTDTDTQYF	TGCGCCAGCAGCAGGACAGACACAGATACGCAGTATTTT
NA	TRBV6-5	TRBJ1-2	NA	CASSSGYGYTF	TGTGCCAGCAGTTCAGGGTATGGCTACACCTTC
few	TRBV5-1	TRBJ2-1	NA	CASSLVYNEQFF	TGCGCCAGCAGCTTGGTATACAATGAGCAGTTCTTC
NA	TRBV6-6	TRBJ2-1	NA	CASSYGSMYNEQFF	TGTGCCAGCAGTTACGGCTCGATGTACAATGAGCAGTTCTTC
NA	TRBV13	TRBJ1-1	NA	CASSLGPQGEAFF	TGTGCCAGCAGCTTAGGCCCCCAGGGGGAAGCTTTCTTT
NA	TRBV27	TRBJ2-3	NA	CASRQFTDTQYF	TGTGCCAGCCGACAGTTCACAGATACGCAGTATTTT
NA	TRBV18	TRBJ1-2	NA	CASSTSGDGYTF	TGTGCCAGCTCGACGAGTGGAGATGGCTACACCTTC
NA	TRBV7-9	TRBJ2-5	TRBD2	CASSFKAGTSLQETQYF	TGTGCCAGCAGCTTTAAAGCCGGGACTAGCCTTCAAGAGACCCAGTACTTC
NA	TRBV6-5	TRBJ2-3	TRBD1	CASSFRGPSDTQYF	TGTGCCAGCAGTTTCAGGGGGCCCTCAGATACGCAGTATTTT
NA	TRBV5-1	TRBJ1-1	NA	CASREVMNTEAFF	TGCGCCAGCAGAGAGGTCATGAACACTGAAGCTTTCTTT
NA	TRBV18	TRBJ2-6	TRBD1	CASSTGQGIAGANVLTF	TGTGCCAGCTCGACGGGACAGGGAATAGCTGGGGCCAACGTCCTGACTTTC
NA	TRBV27	TRBJ1-4	TRBD1	CASSFTRGLNEKLFF	TGTGCCAGCAGTTTTACCAGGGGGCTTAATGAAAAACTGTTTTTT
NA	TRBV9	TRBJ1-2	NA	CASSPQGNNYGYTF	TGTGCCAGCAGCCCCCAGGGAAATAACTATGGCTACACCTTC
NA	TRBV4-1	TRBJ2-1	TRBD2	CASSQAGGPYNEQFF	TGCGCCAGCAGCCAAGCGGGAGGGCCCTACAATGAGCAGTTCTTC
NA	TRBV3-1/TRBV3-2	TRBJ1-1	NA	CASSQQGGTRKAFF	TGTGCCAGCAGCCAACAAGGGGGTACAAGGAAAGCTTTCTTT
NA	TRBV7-8	TRBJ2-1	NA	CASSLAVGAGAQGEQFF	TGTGCCAGCAGCTTAGCTGTAGGGGCGGGGGCCCAGGGAGAGCAGTTCTTC
NA	TRBV5-1	TRBJ1-3	NA	CASTRGRGNTIYF	TGCGCCAGCACGCGGGGGAGAGGAAACACCATATATTTT
NA	TRBV9	TRBJ1-2	NA	CASSVGSQSNYGYTF	TGTGCCAGCAGCGTAGGATCACAGTCTAACTATGGCTACACCTTC
once	TRBV7-2	TRBJ2-2	NA	CASSLGRVPTGELFF	TGTGCCAGCAGCTTAGGCAGGGTTCCCACCGGGGAGCTGTTTTTT
NA	TRBV14	TRBJ1-4	TRBD1	CASSQELAGGNEKLFF	TGTGCCAGCAGCCAAGAATTGGCAGGGGGCAATGAAAAACTGTTTTTT
NA	TRBV9	TRBJ1-1	TRBD1	CASSPNRGLGYTEAFF	TGTGCCAGCAGCCCCAACAGGGGGCTGGGGTACACTGAAGCTTTCTTT
NA	TRBV5-1	TRBJ2-3	NA	CASSLTVTDTQYF	TGCGCCAGCAGCTTGACAGTCACAGATACGCAGTATTTT
NA	TRBV7-3	TRBJ2-1	TRBD2	CASSDGGLSYNEQFF	TGTGCCAGCAGCGACGGGGGGTTGTCCTACAATGAGCAGTTCTTC
NA	TRBV6-5	TRBJ1-6	NA	CASSRLGEDSPLHF	TGTGCCAGCAGTAGACTAGGGGAGGATTCACCCCTCCACTTT
NA	TRBV7-8	TRBJ1-6	NA	CASSLMGHNYSPLHF	TGTGCCAGCAGCTTAATGGGACATAACTATTCACCCCTCCACTTT
NA	TRBV5-1	TRBJ1-1	NA	CASSLIGIEGSNTEAFF	TGCGCCAGCAGCTTGATCGGCATTGAAGGGAGCAACACTGAAGCTTTCTTT
NA	TRBV24-1	TRBJ1-6	NA	CATSDARSNSPLHF	TGTGCCACCAGTGATGCCAGGTCGAATTCACCCCTCCACTTT
NA	TRBV30	TRBJ1-2	TRBD1	CALGDRVYGYTF	TGTGCCCTGGGGGACAGAGTATATGGCTACACCTTC
NA	TRBV29-1	TRBJ1-2	NA	CSVRLGGHGYTF	TGCAGCGTTAGGTTGGGGGGTCATGGCTACACCTTC
NA	TRBV18	TRBJ1-3	TRBD1	CASSPVSDRGGNTIYF	TGTGCCAGCTCACCTGTATCCGACAGGGGTGGAAACACCATATATTTT
NA	TRBV5-6	TRBJ1-4	TRBD1	CASSLVGDRGQKLFF	TGTGCCAGCAGCTTGGTAGGGGACAGGGGGCAAAAACTGTTTTTT
NA	TRBV7-9	TRBJ1-6	TRBD1	CASSLVAGGYSPLHF	TGTGCCAGCAGCTTAGTAGCAGGGGGCTATTCACCCCTCCACTTT
NA	TRBV10-3	TRBJ1-4	NA	CAISESGGGNEKLFF	TGTGCCATCAGTGAGTCTGGAGGAGGGAATGAAAAACTGTTTTTT
NA	TRBV7-8	TRBJ2-1	TRBD2	CASSLAASGGTYNEQFF	TGTGCCAGCAGCTTAGCGGCTAGCGGGGGTACATACAATGAGCAGTTCTTC
few	TRBV19	TRBJ1-4	NA	CASTPRASPVEKLFF	TGTGCCAGTACCCCGAGGGCATCCCCGGTCGAAAAACTGTTTTTT
NA	TRBV19	TRBJ1-1	NA	CASSMRHSNTEAFF	TGTGCCAGTAGTATGCGTCACTCGAACACTGAAGCTTTCTTT
NA	TRBV7-8	TRBJ1-5	TRBD1	CASSQGARNQPQHF	TGTGCCAGCAGCCAGGGGGCCCGCAATCAGCCCCAGCATTTT
NA	TRBV4-2	TRBJ1-6	TRBD1	CASSQATTGAMLGSYNSPLHF	TGTGCCAGCAGCCAAGCGACTACAGGGGCTATGCTAGGGTCCTATAATTCACCCCTCCACTTT
NA	TRBV5-1	TRBJ2-5	TRBD1	CASSLQGAGETQYF	TGCGCCAGCAGCTTACAGGGGGCTGGGGAGACCCAGTACTTC
NA	TRBV5-6	TRBJ2-3	NA	CASSLSLYRTDTQYF	TGTGCCAGCAGCTTAAGCTTATACCGCACAGATACGCAGTATTTT
NA	TRBV6-2/TRBV6-3	TRBJ1-2	NA	CASSLPGVGYTF	TGTGCCAGCAGCCTCCCGGGGGTCGGCTACACCTTC
NA	TRBV24-1	TRBJ2-1	TRBD2	CATSDRSGSIFNEQFF	TGTGCCACCAGTGATCGTAGCGGGAGTATCTTCAATGAGCAGTTCTTC
NA	TRBV3-1/TRBV3-2	TRBJ2-5	TRBD2	CASSQTSGPETQYF	TGTGCCAGCAGCCAGACTAGCGGCCCAGAGACCCAGTACTTC
NA	TRBV28	TRBJ2-1	TRBD2	CASKTSGTYNEQFF	TGTGCCAGCAAAACTAGCGGGACCTACAATGAGCAGTTCTTC
NA	TRBV7-9	TRBJ2-5	NA	CASSSDFLRLETQYF	TGTGCCAGCAGCTCAGACTTTCTGAGGTTGGAGACCCAGTACTTC
NA	TRBV9	TRBJ1-4	NA	CASSVGSKSEKLFF	TGTGCCAGCAGCGTAGGATCTAAATCGGAAAAACTGTTTTTT
NA	TRBV2	TRBJ2-1	TRBD1	CASSDTGTGEVNEQFF	TGTGCCAGCAGCGATACCGGGACAGGGGAGGTGAATGAGCAGTTCTTC
once	TRBV19	TRBJ2-3	NA	CAPYPKGHTDTQYF	TGTGCCCCTTACCCCAAGGGACACACAGATACGCAGTATTTT
once	TRBV24-1	TRBJ1-5	TRBD1	CATSDSQPGATGDIQPQHF	TGTGCCACCAGTGATTCCCAACCGGGGGCCACAGGGGATATTCAGCCCCAGCATTTT